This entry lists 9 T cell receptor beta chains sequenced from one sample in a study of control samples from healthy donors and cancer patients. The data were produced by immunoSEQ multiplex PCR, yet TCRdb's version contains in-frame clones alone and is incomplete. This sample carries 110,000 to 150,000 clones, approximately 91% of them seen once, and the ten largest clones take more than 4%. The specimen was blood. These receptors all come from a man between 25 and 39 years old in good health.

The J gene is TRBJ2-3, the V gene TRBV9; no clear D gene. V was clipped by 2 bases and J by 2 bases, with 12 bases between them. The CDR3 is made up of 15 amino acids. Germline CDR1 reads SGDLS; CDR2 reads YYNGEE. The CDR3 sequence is CASSVAPANTDTQYF. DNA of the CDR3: TGTGCCAGCAGCGTTGCCCCGGCGAACACAGATACGCAGTATTTT.

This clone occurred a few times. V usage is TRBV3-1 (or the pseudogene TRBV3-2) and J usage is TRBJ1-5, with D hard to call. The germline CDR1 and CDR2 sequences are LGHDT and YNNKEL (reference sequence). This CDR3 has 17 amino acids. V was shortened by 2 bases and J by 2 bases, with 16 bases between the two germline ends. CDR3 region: CASSQLREKNRNQPQHF. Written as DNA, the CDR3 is TGTGCCAGCAGCCAACTACGGGAGAAGAATCGCAATCAGCCCCAGCATTTT.

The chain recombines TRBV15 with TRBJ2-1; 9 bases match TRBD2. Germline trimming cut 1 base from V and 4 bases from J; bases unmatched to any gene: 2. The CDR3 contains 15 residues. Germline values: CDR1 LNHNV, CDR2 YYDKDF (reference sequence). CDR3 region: CATSRASGDYNEQFF. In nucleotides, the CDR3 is TGTGCCACCAGCAGAGCTAGCGGGGATTACAATGAGCAGTTCTTC.

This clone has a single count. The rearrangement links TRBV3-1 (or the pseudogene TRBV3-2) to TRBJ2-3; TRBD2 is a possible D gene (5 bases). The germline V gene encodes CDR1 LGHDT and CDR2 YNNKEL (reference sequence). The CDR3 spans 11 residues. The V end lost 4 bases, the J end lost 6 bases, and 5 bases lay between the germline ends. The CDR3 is CASSPGDTQYF. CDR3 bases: TGTGCCAGCAGCCCGGGGGATACGCAGTATTTT.

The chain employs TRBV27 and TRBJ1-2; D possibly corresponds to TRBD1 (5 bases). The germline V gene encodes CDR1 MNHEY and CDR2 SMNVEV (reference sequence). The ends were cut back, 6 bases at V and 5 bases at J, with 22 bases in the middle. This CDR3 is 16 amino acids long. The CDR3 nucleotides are TGTGCCAGCAGCCCAATCCTACAGGTCCTCTCTTATGGCTACACCTTC. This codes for CASSPILQVLSYGYTF.

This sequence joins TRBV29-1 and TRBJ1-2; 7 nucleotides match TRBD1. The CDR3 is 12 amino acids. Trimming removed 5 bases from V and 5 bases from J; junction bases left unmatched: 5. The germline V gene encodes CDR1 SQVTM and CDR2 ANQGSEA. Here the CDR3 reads CSVSDRRYGYTF. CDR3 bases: TGCAGCGTTTCGGACAGGAGGTATGGCTACACCTTC.

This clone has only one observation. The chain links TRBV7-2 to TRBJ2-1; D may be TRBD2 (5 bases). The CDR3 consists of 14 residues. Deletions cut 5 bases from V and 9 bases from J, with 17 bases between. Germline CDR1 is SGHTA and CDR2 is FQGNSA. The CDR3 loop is CASSPLRAEVEQFF. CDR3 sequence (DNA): TGTGCCAGCAGCCCCTTAAGGGCGGAGGTTGAGCAGTTCTTC.

DNA for the CDR3: TGTGCCAGCAGCTACAGCGGAACTAGCGGACCTGAGCAGTTCTTC. Translation: CASSYSGTSGPEQFF. The chain combines TRBV7-3 with TRBJ2-1; TRBD2 matches 8 bases. Germline V gene sequence: CDR1 SGHTA, CDR2 FQGTGA. The CDR3 covers 15 residues. V shed 4 bases and J 9 bases; nucleotides not matched to a gene: 11.

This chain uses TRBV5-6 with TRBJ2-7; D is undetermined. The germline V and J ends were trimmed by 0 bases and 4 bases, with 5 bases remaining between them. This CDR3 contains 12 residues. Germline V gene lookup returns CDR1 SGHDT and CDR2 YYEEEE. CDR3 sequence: CASSLGNYEQYF. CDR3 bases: TGTGCCAGCAGCTTGGGGAATTACGAGCAGTACTTC.